The rows below give T cell receptor beta chains drawn from one sample of a study of OX40 agonist ivuxolimab in advanced cancers. TCRdb's copy holds only in-frame clones and misses some; the assay was immunoSEQ multiplex PCR. The table has approximately 79,000 clones, around 87% seen once. The source was CD4+ or CD8+ T cells sorted from blood, collected in a trial of the OX40 agonist ivuxolimab. The receptors come from an adult with an advanced solid tumor such as melanoma, head and neck, liver or kidney cancer. Each CDR3 is given with its conserved first and last residue. The D gene is left open where the match is weak. Size tells how often a clone was seen (once, few, many) or the class of an expanded clone, and some rows leave it out.

abundance	v_gene	d_gene	j_gene	CDR3nt	CDR3aa
-	TRBV5-1	TRBD2	TRBJ2-7	TGCGCCAGCAGCTTGGGGACTAGCGGCTACCACGAGCAGTACTTC	CASSLGTSGYHEQYF
once	TRBV6-5	-	TRBJ2-3	TGTGCCAGCAGTTACCGGAGCGGTAGCACAGATACGCAGTATTTT	CASSYRSGSTDTQYF
-	TRBV5-5	-	TRBJ2-2	TGTGCCAGCAGCTTGGCAGACGCGAACACCGGGGAGCTGTTTTTT	CASSLADANTGELFF
-	TRBV6-6	-	TRBJ1-2	TGTGCCAGCGGAGTGTCGCGGAGCTATGGCTACACCTTC	CASGVSRSYGYTF
-	TRBV2	-	TRBJ2-5	TGTGCCAGCAGTGTGACGAGAGAGACCCAGTACTTC	CASSVTRETQYF
few	TRBV4-1	TRBD2	TRBJ2-3	TGCGCCAGCAGCCAAGATGGACTAGAGTCAGATACGCAGTATTTT	CASSQDGLESDTQYF
-	TRBV11-3	TRBD2	TRBJ2-2	TGTGCCAGCAGCGTTAGCGGGACGAACACCGGGGAGCTGTTTTTT	CASSVSGTNTGELFF
few	TRBV7-3	TRBD2	TRBJ2-3	TGTGCCAGCAGTCCCGGGACTACAACAGATACGCAGTATTTT	CASSPGTTTDTQYF
-	TRBV5-5	TRBD1	TRBJ2-7	TGTGCCAGCAGCTGGGGACAGGGGTCCTACGAGCAGTACTTC	CASSWGQGSYEQYF
-	TRBV7-8	-	TRBJ2-2	TGTGCCAGCAGCTTAGGCACCGGGGAGCTGTTTTTT	CASSLGTGELFF
-	TRBV5-1	-	TRBJ2-6	TGCGCCAGCACCCACACTCAGGGTACTGGGGCCAACGTCCTGACTTTC	CASTHTQGTGANVLTF
once	TRBV6-5	-	TRBJ2-7	TGTGCCAGCAGTTACTCCGTAAGGGAGAGCTACGAGCAGTACTTC	CASSYSVRESYEQYF
-	TRBV7-2	TRBD2	TRBJ2-4	TGTGCCAGCAGCTTAATTTCGGGGGAGGGCTTATCCAAAAACATTCAGTACTTC	CASSLISGEGLSKNIQYF
-	TRBV7-2	TRBD1	TRBJ2-7	TGTGCCAGCAACGGACAGGGAGGTCGCTACGAGCAGTACTTC	CASNGQGGRYEQYF
-	TRBV7-9	-	TRBJ2-7	TGTGCCAGCAGCTCCTACCCGCTCGAGCAGTACTTC	CASSSYPLEQYF
-	TRBV4-1	TRBD2	TRBJ2-5	TGCGCCAGCAGCCAAGATGGGGTCGGGGGGGGAGAGACCCAGTACTTC	CASSQDGVGGGETQYF
-	TRBV5-1	-	TRBJ2-2	TGCGCCAGCAGCTTCCCAGGAACCGTACGAGGCGGGGAGCTGTTTTTT	CASSFPGTVRGGELFF
-	TRBV7-9	-	TRBJ1-2	TGTGCCAGCAGCCCGGCGACAGGAGGATCCTGGGGCTACACCTTC	CASSPATGGSWGYTF
-	TRBV30	TRBD1	TRBJ1-5	TGTGCCTGGACAGGGGGCGTCAATCAGCCCCAGCATTTT	CAWTGGVNQPQHF
few	TRBV10-3	-	TRBJ2-5	TGTGCCATCAGTGTGGCGGACCAAGAGACCCAGTACTTC	CAISVADQETQYF
-	TRBV27	TRBD1	TRBJ2-1	TGTGCCAGCAGAACGGCCGGGACAGGGTATGAGCAGTTCTTC	CASRTAGTGYEQFF
-	TRBV30	TRBD2	TRBJ2-7	TGTGCCTGGAGTGTACTAGCGGGAGTTTCCGAGCAGTACTTC	CAWSVLAGVSEQYF
-	TRBV13	-	TRBJ2-7	TGTGCCAGCGAAACCCAGGGAAGCGAGCAGTACTTC	CASETQGSEQYF
once	TRBV30	-	TRBJ1-1	TGTGCCCGAATGACAGATAGGACTGAAGCTTTCTTT	CARMTDRTEAFF
-	TRBV4-2	-	TRBJ2-3	TGTGCCAGCAGCCAAGTGGCTGGGGTAAGGGGCACAGATACGCAGTATTTT	CASSQVAGVRGTDTQYF
-	TRBV6-1	-	TRBJ2-7	TGTGCCAGCAGTCTGGCAGGGATTCTCCCGTACTTC	CASSLAGILPYF
-	TRBV4-2	-	TRBJ1-1	TGTGCCAGCAGCCCCCAGGGAGATTACACTGAAGCTTTCTTT	CASSPQGDYTEAFF
-	TRBV6-6	-	TRBJ2-2	TGTGCCAGCAGTCGCTCCGGGTCCCCCACCGGGGAGCTGTTTTTT	CASSRSGSPTGELFF
-	TRBV19	-	TRBJ1-2	TGTGCCAGTAGTATGGGCGGGCAGGGACTCTATGGCTACACCTTC	CASSMGGQGLYGYTF
-	TRBV19	-	TRBJ1-2	TGTGCCAGCCTCAAGGGATTTGGCACGGAGCGGGCTGGCTACACCTTC	CASLKGFGTERAGYTF
-	TRBV9	TRBD1	TRBJ2-1	TGTGCCAGCAGCGTAGCCGGGACAGCCTACAATGAGCAGTTCTTC	CASSVAGTAYNEQFF
-	TRBV7-6	-	TRBJ2-6	TGTGCCAGCAGCTTATTGGACTCTGGGGCCAACGTCCTGACTTTC	CASSLLDSGANVLTF
few	TRBV19	-	TRBJ1-1	TGTGCCAGTAGGCGGAACACTGAAGCTTTCTTT	CASRRNTEAFF
-	TRBV5-1	-	TRBJ2-7	TGCGCCAGCAAGTTGGACAGCACGTCTTCCTACGAGCAGTACTTC	CASKLDSTSSYEQYF
-	TRBV5-1	-	TRBJ2-2	TGCGCCAGCAGCTTGGTTACCACCGGGGAGCTGTTTTTT	CASSLVTTGELFF
-	TRBV18	TRBD1	TRBJ2-1	TGTGCCAGCTCACCTTCCTCGACAGGGGTGGTTGAGCAGTTCTTC	CASSPSSTGVVEQFF
-	TRBV10-3	-	TRBJ2-3	TGTGCCATCAGGGCAAGGGCTGGTGATACGCAGTATTTT	CAIRARAGDTQYF
-	TRBV6-1	TRBD1	TRBJ1-2	TGTGCCAGCAGTGAAACAGGGGAAGGCTACACCTTC	CASSETGEGYTF
-	TRBV7-3	-	TRBJ2-1	TGTGCCAGCAGCTTAGTCGCTCAATCCTACAATGAGCAGTTCTTC	CASSLVAQSYNEQFF
-	TRBV6-5	-	TRBJ2-7	TGTGCCAGCAGTTACTTAGGCGGATTATCTCCCTACGAGCAGTACTTC	CASSYLGGLSPYEQYF
-	TRBV15	-	TRBJ1-5	TGTGCCACCAGCAGAGGACCCATTGGGTTAGGCAATCAGCCCCAGCATTTT	CATSRGPIGLGNQPQHF
-	TRBV7-8	-	TRBJ1-1	TGTGCCAGCAGCCTCCGGGGTGGGGGACCTGAAGCTTTCTTT	CASSLRGGGPEAFF
-	TRBV4-3	-	TRBJ1-5	TGCGCCAGCAGTAACAGACAAGAGGTACAGCCCCAGCATTTT	CASSNRQEVQPQHF
once	TRBV6-5	-	TRBJ1-5	TGTGCCAGCAGTCGGGGGGATAGCAATCAGCCCCAGCATTTT	CASSRGDSNQPQHF
-	TRBV9	TRBD2	TRBJ2-2	TGTGCCAGCAGCGTAGGGGTAGCGGGAGTTGTCGGGGAGCTGTTTTTT	CASSVGVAGVVGELFF